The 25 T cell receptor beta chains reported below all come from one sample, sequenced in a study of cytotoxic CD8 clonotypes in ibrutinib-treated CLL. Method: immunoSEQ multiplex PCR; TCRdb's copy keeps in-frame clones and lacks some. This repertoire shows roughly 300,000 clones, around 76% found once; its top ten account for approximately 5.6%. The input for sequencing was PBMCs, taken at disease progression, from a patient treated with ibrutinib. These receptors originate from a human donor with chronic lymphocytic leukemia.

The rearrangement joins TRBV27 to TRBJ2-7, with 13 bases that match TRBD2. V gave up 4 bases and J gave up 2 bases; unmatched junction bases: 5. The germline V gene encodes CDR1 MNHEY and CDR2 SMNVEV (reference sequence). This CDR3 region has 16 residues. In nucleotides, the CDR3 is TGTGCCAGCAGTTCAACTAGCGGGAGGGCCCCCTACGAGCAGTACTTC. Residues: CASSSTSGRAPYEQYF.

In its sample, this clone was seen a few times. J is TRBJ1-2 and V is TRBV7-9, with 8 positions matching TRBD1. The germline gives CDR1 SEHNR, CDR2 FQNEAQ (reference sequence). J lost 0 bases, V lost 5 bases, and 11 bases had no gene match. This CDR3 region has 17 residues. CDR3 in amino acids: CASSPGQGRRTNYGYTF. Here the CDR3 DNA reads TGTGCCAGCAGCCCCGGACAGGGACGAAGAACTAACTATGGCTACACCTTC.

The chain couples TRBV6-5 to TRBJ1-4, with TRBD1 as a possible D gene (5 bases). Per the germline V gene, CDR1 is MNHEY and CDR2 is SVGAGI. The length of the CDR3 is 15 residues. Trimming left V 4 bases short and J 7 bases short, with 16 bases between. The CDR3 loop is CASSSGAGMGEKLFF. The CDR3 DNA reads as TGTGCCAGCAGTTCTGGGGCAGGGATGGGTGAAAAACTGTTTTTT.

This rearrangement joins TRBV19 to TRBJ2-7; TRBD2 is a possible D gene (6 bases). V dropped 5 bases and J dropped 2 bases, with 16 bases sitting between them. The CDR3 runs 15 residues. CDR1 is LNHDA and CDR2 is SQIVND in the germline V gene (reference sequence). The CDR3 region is CASSRRPGATYEQYF. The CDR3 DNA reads TGTGCCAGTAGTCGTCGTCCGGGAGCAACCTACGAGCAGTACTTC.

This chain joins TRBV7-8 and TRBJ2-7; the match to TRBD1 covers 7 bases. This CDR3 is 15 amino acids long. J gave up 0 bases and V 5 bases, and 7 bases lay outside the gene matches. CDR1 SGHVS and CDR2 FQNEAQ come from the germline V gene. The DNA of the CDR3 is TGTGCCAGCAGCCGTCGGACAGGAACCTCCTACGAGCAGTACTTC. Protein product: CASSRRTGTSYEQYF.

The CDR3 nucleotides are TGTGCCAGCAGGACCTTTCCAGCCGGGGCCTACGAGCAGTACTTC. Protein sequence: CASRTFPAGAYEQYF. The chain links TRBV28 to TRBJ2-7, with D perhaps TRBD2 (5 bases). Germline values: CDR1 MDHEN, CDR2 SYDVKM. V shed 6 bases and J shed 2 bases, with 17 bases lying between them. The CDR3 has 15 amino acids.

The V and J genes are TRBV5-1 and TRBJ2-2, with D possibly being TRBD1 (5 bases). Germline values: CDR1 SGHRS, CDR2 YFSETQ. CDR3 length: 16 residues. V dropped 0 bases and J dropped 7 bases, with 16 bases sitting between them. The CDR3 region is CASSLEGLADGGELFF. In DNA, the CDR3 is TGCGCCAGCAGCTTGGAGGGGTTGGCTGATGGCGGGGAGCTGTTTTTT. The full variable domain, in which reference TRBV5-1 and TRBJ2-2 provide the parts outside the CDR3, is KAGVTQTPRYLIKTRGQQVTLSCSPISGHRSVSWYQQTPGQGLQFLFEYFSETQRNKGNFPGRFSGRQFSNSRSEMNVSTLELGDSALYLCASSLEGLADGGELFFGEGSRLTVL.

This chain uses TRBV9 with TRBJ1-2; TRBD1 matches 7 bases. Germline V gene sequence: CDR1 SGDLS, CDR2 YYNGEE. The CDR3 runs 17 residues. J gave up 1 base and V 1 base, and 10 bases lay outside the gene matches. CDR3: CASSVSPGQALNYGYTF. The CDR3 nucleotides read TGTGCCAGCAGCGTATCACCCGGACAGGCTCTTAACTATGGCTACACCTTC.

The CDR3 spells CASSRDRGLGYGYTF. CDR3 sequence (DNA): TGTGCCAGCTCAAGGGACAGGGGCCTAGGCTATGGCTACACCTTC. The chain joins TRBV18 to TRBJ1-2; TRBD1 aligns across 10 bases. Trimming removed 5 bases from V and 4 bases from J; junction bases left unmatched: 7. The CDR3 is 15 amino acids. CDR1 is KGHSH and CDR2 is LQKENI in the germline V gene.

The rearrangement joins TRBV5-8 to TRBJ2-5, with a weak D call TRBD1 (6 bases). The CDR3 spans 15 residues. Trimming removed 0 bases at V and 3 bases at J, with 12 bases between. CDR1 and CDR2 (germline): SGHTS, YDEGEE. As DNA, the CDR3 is TGTGCCAGCAGCTTGGAGTTCAGGGGCGAAGAGACCCAGTACTTC. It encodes CASSLEFRGEETQYF.

The CDR3 DNA reads as TGTGCCAGCAGCTTAAGTTTGGTCAGGGTAGTCCAGCCCCAGCATTTT. This codes for CASSLSLVRVVQPQHF. This chain joins TRBV7-8 and TRBJ1-5; the D gene is possibly TRBD1 (5 bases). The length of the CDR3 is 16 residues. Germline assignment: CDR1 SGHVS and CDR2 FQNEAQ. V gave up 2 bases and J gave up 7 bases, with 18 bases separating them.

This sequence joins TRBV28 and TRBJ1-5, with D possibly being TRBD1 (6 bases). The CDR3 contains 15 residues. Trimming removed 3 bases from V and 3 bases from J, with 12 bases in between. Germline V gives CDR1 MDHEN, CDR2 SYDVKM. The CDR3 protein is CASSFLRDNNQPQHF. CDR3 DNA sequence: TGTGCCAGCAGTTTCCTTCGGGACAACAATCAGCCCCAGCATTTT.

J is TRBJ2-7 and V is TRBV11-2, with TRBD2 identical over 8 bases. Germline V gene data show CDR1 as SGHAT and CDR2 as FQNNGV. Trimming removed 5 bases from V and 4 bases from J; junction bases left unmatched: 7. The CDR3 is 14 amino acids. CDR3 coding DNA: TGTGCCAGCAGCCCGAGCGGGAGTGAGTACGAGCAGTACTTC. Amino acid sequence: CASSPSGSEYEQYF.

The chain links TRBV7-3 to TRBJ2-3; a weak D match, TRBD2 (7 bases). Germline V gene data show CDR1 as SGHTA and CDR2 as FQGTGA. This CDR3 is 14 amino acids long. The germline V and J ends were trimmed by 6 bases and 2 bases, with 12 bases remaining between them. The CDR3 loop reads CASSRGGSTDTQYF. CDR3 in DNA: TGTGCCAGCAGTCGCGGGGGCTCCACAGATACGCAGTATTTT. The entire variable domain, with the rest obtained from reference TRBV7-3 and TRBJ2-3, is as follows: GAGVSQTPSNKVTEKGKYVELRCDPISGHTALYWYRQSLGQGPEFLIYFQGTGAADDSGLPNDRFFAVRPEGSVSTLKIQRTERGDSAVYLCASSRGGSTDTQYFGPGTRLTVL.

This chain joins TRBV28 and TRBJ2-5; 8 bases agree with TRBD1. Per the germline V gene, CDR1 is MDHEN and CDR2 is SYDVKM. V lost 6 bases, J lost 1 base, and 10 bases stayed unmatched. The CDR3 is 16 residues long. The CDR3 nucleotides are TGTGCCAGCAGGGAAATGGACAGGGCTTTCCAAGAGACCCAGTACTTC. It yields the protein CASREMDRAFQETQYF.

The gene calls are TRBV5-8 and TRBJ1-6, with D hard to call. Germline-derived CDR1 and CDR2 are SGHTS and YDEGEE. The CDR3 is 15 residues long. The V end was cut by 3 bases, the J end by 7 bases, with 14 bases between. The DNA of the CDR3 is TGTGCCAGCAGCTCCCGAGGGCGGATCAATTCACCCCTCCACTTT. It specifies CASSSRGRINSPLHF.

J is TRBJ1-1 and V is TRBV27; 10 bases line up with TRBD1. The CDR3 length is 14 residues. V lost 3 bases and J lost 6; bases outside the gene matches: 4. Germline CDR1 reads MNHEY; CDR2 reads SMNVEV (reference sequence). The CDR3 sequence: CASSFDRGPAEAFF. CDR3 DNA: TGTGCCAGCAGTTTTGACAGGGGGCCGGCTGAAGCTTTCTTT.

In DNA form, the CDR3 reads TGTGCCAGCAGCACCCGTCCAGGGGGCAATCAGCCCCAGCATTTT. As protein: CASSTRPGGNQPQHF. The chain couples TRBV7-8 to TRBJ1-5; tentative D call: TRBD1 (6 bases). Germline CDR1 reads SGHVS; CDR2 reads FQNEAQ. The CDR3 is 15 residues long. The V end was cut by 5 bases, the J end by 2 bases, with 13 bases between.

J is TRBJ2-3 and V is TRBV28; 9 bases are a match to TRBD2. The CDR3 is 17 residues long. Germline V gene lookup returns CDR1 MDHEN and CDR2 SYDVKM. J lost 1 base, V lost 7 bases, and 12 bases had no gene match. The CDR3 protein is CASTLPLAGVGTDTQYF. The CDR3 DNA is TGTGCCAGCACCCTCCCTTTAGCGGGAGTCGGCACAGATACGCAGTATTTT.

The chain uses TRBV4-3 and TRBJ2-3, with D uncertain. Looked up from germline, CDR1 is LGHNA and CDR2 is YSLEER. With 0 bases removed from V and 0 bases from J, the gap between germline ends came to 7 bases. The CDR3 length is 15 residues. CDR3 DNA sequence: TGCGCCAGCAGCCAAGATTGGGTGAGCACAGATACGCAGTATTTT. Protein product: CASSQDWVSTDTQYF.

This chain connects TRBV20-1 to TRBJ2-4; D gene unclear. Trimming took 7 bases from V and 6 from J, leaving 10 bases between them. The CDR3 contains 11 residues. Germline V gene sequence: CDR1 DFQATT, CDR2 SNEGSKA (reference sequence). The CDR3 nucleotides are TGCAGTGTAAGGAAACTAAACATTCAGTACTTC. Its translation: CSVRKLNIQYF.

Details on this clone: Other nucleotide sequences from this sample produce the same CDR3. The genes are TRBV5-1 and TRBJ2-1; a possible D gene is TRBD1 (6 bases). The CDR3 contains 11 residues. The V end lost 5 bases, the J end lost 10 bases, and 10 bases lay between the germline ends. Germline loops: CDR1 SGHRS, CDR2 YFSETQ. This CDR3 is CASSLTGEQFF. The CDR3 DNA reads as TGCGCCAGCAGTTTAACAGGGGAGCAGTTCTTC. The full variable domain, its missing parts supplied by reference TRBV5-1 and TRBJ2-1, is KAGVTQTPRYLIKTRGQQVTLSCSPISGHRSVSWYQQTPGQGLQFLFEYFSETQRNKGNFPGRFSGRQFSNSRSEMNVSTLELGDSALYLCASSLTGEQFFGPGTRLTVL.

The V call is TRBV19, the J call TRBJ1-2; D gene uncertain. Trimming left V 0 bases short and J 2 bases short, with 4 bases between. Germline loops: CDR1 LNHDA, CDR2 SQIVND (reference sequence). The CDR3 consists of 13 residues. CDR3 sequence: CASSIDRNYGYTF. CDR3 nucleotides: TGTGCCAGTAGTATAGACAGGAACTATGGCTACACCTTC.

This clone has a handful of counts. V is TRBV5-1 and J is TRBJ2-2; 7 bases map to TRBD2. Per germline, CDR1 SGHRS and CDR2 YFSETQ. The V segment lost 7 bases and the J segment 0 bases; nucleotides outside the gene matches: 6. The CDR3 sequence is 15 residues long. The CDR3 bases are TGCGCCAGCGCGCCACTAGCGTCGAACACCGGGGAGCTGTTTTTT. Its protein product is CASAPLASNTGELFF.

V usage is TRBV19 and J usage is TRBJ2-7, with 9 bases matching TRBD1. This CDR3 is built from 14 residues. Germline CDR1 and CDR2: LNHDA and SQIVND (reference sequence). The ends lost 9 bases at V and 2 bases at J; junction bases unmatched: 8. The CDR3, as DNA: TGTGCCAGCTCGACAGGGGGAAACACCTACGAGCAGTACTTC. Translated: CASSTGGNTYEQYF.